Following are 7 T cell receptor beta chains from one sample sequenced in a study of blood T cells in healthy people across ages. The use of a sample-barcoded 5' primer and a J-beta primer mix characterized a second PCR of roughly 6 to 11 cycles. Via MiXCR, TCRdb re-called the 5' RACE reads, giving one row per CDR3 protein. The sample records 550,000 to 750,000 distinct CDR3 sequences, 20% to 25% being singletons. The sample was blood. The receptor set was obtained from a man aged 65-85 years in good health.

The CDR3 DNA sequence: TGTGCCAGCAGTTACTCGACGACTAGCGGGAGTGGGTATGAGCAGTTCTTC. Its protein is CASSYSTTSGSGYEQFF. The chain carries TRBV6-2 or TRBV6-3 and TRBJ2-1; 12 positions agree with TRBD2. Losses at the gene ends were 0 bases for V and 8 bases for J; bases not matched to a gene: 8. The CDR3 runs 17 residues. The germline V gene encodes CDR1 MNHEY and CDR2 SVGEGT.

The chain is built from TRBV2 and TRBJ1-1, with TRBD1 identical over 8 bases. This CDR3 region has 12 residues. In germline, CDR1 is SNHLY, CDR2 FYNNEI. With V trimmed by 8 bases and J by 6 bases, 5 bases remained unmatched. The CDR3 sequence: CASLTGVAEAFF. The CDR3 nucleotides read TGTGCCAGCCTGACAGGGGTAGCTGAAGCTTTCTTT.

This chain connects TRBV6-1 to TRBJ2-3, with 10 nucleotides matching TRBD2. Germline CDR1 MNHNS, CDR2 SASEGT. This CDR3 has 19 amino acids. The V and J ends lost 7 bases and 0 bases, in that order; junction bases with no gene match: 16. The CDR3 region has the DNA TGTGCCAGCAATAAAGGGCTAGCGGGAGTGTGGGGGAGCACAGATACGCAGTATTTT. This sequence encodes CASNKGLAGVWGSTDTQYF.

J is TRBJ1-5 and V is TRBV20-1; the match to TRBD1 covers 8 bases. Germline V gene data show CDR1 as DFQATT and CDR2 as SNEGSKA (reference sequence). The V gene end was trimmed by 5 bases and the J gene end by 4 bases; junction bases not matched to a gene: 7. The length of the CDR3 is 14 residues. CDR3 DNA: TGCAGTGCTGGGAGCGGGACAGGTAATCAGCCCCAGCATTTT. It encodes CSAGSGTGNQPQHF.

This clonotype was picked up a small number of times. The chain is built from TRBV7-9 and TRBJ2-4; D is undetermined. CDR1 is SEHNR and CDR2 is FQNEAQ in the germline V gene (reference sequence). This CDR3 spans 13 amino acids. Trimming left V 5 bases short and J 5 bases short, with 10 bases between. CDR3 nucleotide sequence: TGTGCCAGCAGCCCTAACGAGGAAAACATTCAGTACTTC. Amino acids: CASSPNEENIQYF.

This clonotype was counted many times. The chain is built from TRBV7-9 and TRBJ2-7; D not resolved. This CDR3 has 13 amino acids. V lost 5 bases and J lost 1, with 9 bases in between. Germline V gives CDR1 SEHNR, CDR2 FQNEAQ (reference sequence). The DNA of the CDR3 is TGTGCCAGCAGCCCAAGCGCTTCCTACGAGCAGTACTTC. Its protein is CASSPSASYEQYF.

The chain combines TRBV6-1 with TRBJ2-7; D is uncertain. V dropped 8 bases and J dropped 3 bases, with 17 bases sitting between them. Looked up from germline, CDR1 is MNHNS and CDR2 is SASEGT. CDR3 size: 14 residues. CDR3 protein: CASGRTVLDYEQYF. For the CDR3, the DNA is TGTGCCAGCGGAAGAACGGTTTTAGACTACGAGCAGTACTTC.